This T cell receptor beta chain was captured in a study of blood T cell repertoires in COVID-19. In the study overall: Material from acute and convalescent COVID-19 was sourced from the United States, Italy and Spain. The cDNA or gDNA used as material had been derived from T cells, B-cell-depleted T cells, or PBMCs.

Original handling: Reference gene primer amplification gave nucleated cell count estimates. The assay was immunoSEQ multiplex PCR, and TCRdb's table has in-frame clones only and misses some. Clonal size and the V and J genes are those of that table, whereas D and trimming came from the DNA. The sample contains fewer than 80,000 clones, around 84% of which appear only once. This clone showed up just once. Sequencing was performed on peripheral blood. This clonotype was sampled from a woman over 75 with acute or convalescent COVID-19.

The CDR3 DNA is TGTGCCAGCAGCCGACAGGGGTTGAAAGAGACCCAGTACTTC. It codes for CASSRQGLKETQYF. V and J are TRBV2 and TRBJ2-5, with TRBD1 matching over 8 bases. The trim removed 6 bases at V and 3 bases at J, leaving 6 bases unmatched. The CDR3 consists of 14 residues. Looked up from germline, CDR1 is SNHLY and CDR2 is FYNNEI.